One TCR beta chain is described in this entry. Antigen unknown. This sample was taken from a study of Ad26.COV2.S vaccination and SARS-CoV-2 variants. V lost 2 bases, J lost 7 bases, and 12 bases lay in between. The CDR3 consists of 14 residues. Germline V gene data show CDR1 as MDHEN and CDR2 as SYDVKM. Study-level results: Vaccine recipients had higher spike-specific TCR breadth than placebo recipients. Reported post-vaccination CD8+ and CD4+ T cell responses to spike showed substantial breadth.

Treatment of the sample: approximately 18 received Ad26.COV2.S at low or high dose, single or two shots; roughly 5 received placebo; per-sample allocation not given. Samples analyzed were those drawn on day 63 after the first vaccine or placebo injection. This adult donor, from Boston, was 18-55 years old. Immunization relied on an Ad26 vector, which expressed Wuhan-strain SARS-CoV-2 spike. Sequencing used immunoSEQ multiplex PCR; TCRdb keeps in-frame clones, though not all of them. The data contain fewer than 500,000 clones, 89% of them singletons. This sequence originates from a person aged 18-60 years who received the Ad26.COV2.S COVID-19 vaccine or a placebo. The sample here was peripheral blood, taken in a trial of Ad26.COV2.S vaccine versus placebo. The J gene is TRBJ2-1, the V gene TRBV28, with D possibly being TRBD2 (5 bases). The CDR3 DNA follows: TGTGCCAGCAGTTTAGAAGGCCGGAGGAATGAGCAGTTCTTC. Amino acid sequence: CASSLEGRRNEQFF.